This record looks at one TCR beta chain sequence and its context. Its antigen is unknown. cDNA encoding TCR beta was synthesized via 5'RACE template switching incorporating UMIs. TCRdb reprocessed the 5' RACE reads and keeps a single row for each CDR3 protein, giving no DNA. This sample contains thousands of distinct CDR3 sequences. The sample is drawn from a study of T cells expressing NK-cell markers. In the study overall: It was sorted CD3+CD56-NKG2C+, CD3+CD56+NKG2C- and CD3+CD56+NKG2C+ T cells that provided the TCR beta repertoires.

Study-wide points: Also leading the CD3+CD56-NKG2C+ fraction in a handful of donors were these clonotypes.

This CDR3 region has 15 residues. Germline V CDR1 and CDR2: LGHNA, YNFKEQ. The sequence came from a man aged 18 to 35 in good health. J is TRBJ2-7 and V is TRBV4-2; TCRdb lists TRBD2, though no DNA is available to test this call. The sequenced material came from blood T cells: a sorted CD56 or NKG2C T cell subset, CD4+ or CD8+ T cells, or bulk PBMC T cells (not recorded which). The CDR3 region is CASAAESEGSYEQYF.